This T cell receptor beta chain was sequenced during a study of blood T cell repertoires in COVID-19 (dated by TCRdb to 2018 to 2021). The study in broad terms: The collaborator samples originated in the United States, Italy and Spain and spanned the acute and convalescent phases of COVID-19. The prospective study material was composed of cDNA or gDNA derived from T cells, B-cell-depleted T cells, or PBMCs. The dataset comprised deeply sampled blood TCRbeta repertoires from subjects exposed to, actively infected with, or recovered from COVID-19. The repertoires were released in a freely available public database intended as a resource for research on the immune response to SARS-CoV-2. The samples were drawn from two sources: the first 160 participants of the ongoing ImmuneRACE study, and 950 to 1,500 subjects contributed by 6 global collaborators. Nearly every sample came with metadata listing a de-identified subject ID, COVID-19 status, age in years and sex. HLA class I and class II types, where available, came from metadata supplied by the sample provider rather than from assay-based typing. Study-wide conclusions, independent of this receptor: The amount of clinical and demographic metadata varied by source and participant and was provided uncurated.

Deletion took 10 bases off V and 6 bases off J, with a span of 27 bases between the germline ends. The CDR3 runs 16 residues from the cysteine to the phenylalanine. The DNA shown is the 48-base CDR3, in frame from base 1. CDR1 and CDR2 were assigned from the germline V gene (reference sequence) as LNHDA and SQIVND. With respect to this clone: The specificity of this receptor is unknown. No much larger clonotype is one base removed from it; base qualities were not supplied.

TCRbeta CDR3 regions were amplified from genomic DNA using the immunoSEQ Assay, a bias-controlled multiplex PCR. The authors' pipeline ran thus. Nucleated cell counts per sample were estimated from amplification of reference gene primers within the assay. To quantify the absolute abundance of each unique TCRbeta CDR3 rearrangement, sequence reads were collapsed and filtered. For each sample, productive Simpson clonality was calculated as the square root of Simpson's diversity index across productive rearrangements. Here the immuneACCESS table is served through TCRdb, limited to in-frame sequences with V and J called. Missing clones are a known gap in these copies; in checked studies unresolved V genes cover under half, and the rest lacks a known reason. That table supplies the V and J calls and clone size; D and trimming were determined from the DNA. This sample gives over 200,000 clones in total; about four fifths of them show up just once. In total, the top ten clones hold approximately 4% of the sample.

The collaborating institutions used their own protocols to collect whole blood in K2EDTA tubes. Collaborator samples were shipped for TCRbeta analysis as frozen whole blood, isolated PBMCs, or DNA extracted from either sample type. Source material: peripheral blood. The TCR comes from a man aged 50-60 years with active or convalescent COVID-19. Recombination linked TRBV19 to TRBJ1-1; confidence is insufficient to name the D gene. The CDR3 sequence is CATRTSGRGVSPEAFF. The sequenced DNA is TGTGCCACCCGGACCAGCGGCCGCGGGGTGAGCCCTGAAGCTTTCTTT.